This note documents a single T cell receptor (beta chain) sequence. Its antigen is not known. These data come from a study of naive and memory T cell subsets. Broader study findings: Naive repertoires, especially CD8, held a few larger clonotypes, possibly memory cells re-expressing CD45RA.

Both TRBC1 and TRBC2 were covered by a beta constant-region primer of two equimolar oligonucleotides. Four rounds of PCR amplified the ligated cDNA using nested alpha and beta constant-region primers plus SP2. From the UMI-ligation and nested PCR reads, TCRdb called clonotypes with MiXCR, one entry per CDR3 protein. The sample lists 150,000 or so distinct CDR3 sequences; 22% were seen once. Germline-derived CDR1 and CDR2 are SQVTM and ANQGSEA. V shed 5 bases and J shed 2 bases, with 10 bases lying between them. The CDR3 runs to 13 residues. The sample taken for sequencing was naive CD4+ T cells from blood. This receptor was identified in a human donor in good health. V gene TRBV29-1 combines with J gene TRBJ1-5; TRBD1 is a possible D gene (6 bases). The CDR3 nucleotides read TGCAGCGTTAGGGGGGTGGGCAATCAGCCCCAGCATTTT. This sequence encodes CSVRGVGNQPQHF.